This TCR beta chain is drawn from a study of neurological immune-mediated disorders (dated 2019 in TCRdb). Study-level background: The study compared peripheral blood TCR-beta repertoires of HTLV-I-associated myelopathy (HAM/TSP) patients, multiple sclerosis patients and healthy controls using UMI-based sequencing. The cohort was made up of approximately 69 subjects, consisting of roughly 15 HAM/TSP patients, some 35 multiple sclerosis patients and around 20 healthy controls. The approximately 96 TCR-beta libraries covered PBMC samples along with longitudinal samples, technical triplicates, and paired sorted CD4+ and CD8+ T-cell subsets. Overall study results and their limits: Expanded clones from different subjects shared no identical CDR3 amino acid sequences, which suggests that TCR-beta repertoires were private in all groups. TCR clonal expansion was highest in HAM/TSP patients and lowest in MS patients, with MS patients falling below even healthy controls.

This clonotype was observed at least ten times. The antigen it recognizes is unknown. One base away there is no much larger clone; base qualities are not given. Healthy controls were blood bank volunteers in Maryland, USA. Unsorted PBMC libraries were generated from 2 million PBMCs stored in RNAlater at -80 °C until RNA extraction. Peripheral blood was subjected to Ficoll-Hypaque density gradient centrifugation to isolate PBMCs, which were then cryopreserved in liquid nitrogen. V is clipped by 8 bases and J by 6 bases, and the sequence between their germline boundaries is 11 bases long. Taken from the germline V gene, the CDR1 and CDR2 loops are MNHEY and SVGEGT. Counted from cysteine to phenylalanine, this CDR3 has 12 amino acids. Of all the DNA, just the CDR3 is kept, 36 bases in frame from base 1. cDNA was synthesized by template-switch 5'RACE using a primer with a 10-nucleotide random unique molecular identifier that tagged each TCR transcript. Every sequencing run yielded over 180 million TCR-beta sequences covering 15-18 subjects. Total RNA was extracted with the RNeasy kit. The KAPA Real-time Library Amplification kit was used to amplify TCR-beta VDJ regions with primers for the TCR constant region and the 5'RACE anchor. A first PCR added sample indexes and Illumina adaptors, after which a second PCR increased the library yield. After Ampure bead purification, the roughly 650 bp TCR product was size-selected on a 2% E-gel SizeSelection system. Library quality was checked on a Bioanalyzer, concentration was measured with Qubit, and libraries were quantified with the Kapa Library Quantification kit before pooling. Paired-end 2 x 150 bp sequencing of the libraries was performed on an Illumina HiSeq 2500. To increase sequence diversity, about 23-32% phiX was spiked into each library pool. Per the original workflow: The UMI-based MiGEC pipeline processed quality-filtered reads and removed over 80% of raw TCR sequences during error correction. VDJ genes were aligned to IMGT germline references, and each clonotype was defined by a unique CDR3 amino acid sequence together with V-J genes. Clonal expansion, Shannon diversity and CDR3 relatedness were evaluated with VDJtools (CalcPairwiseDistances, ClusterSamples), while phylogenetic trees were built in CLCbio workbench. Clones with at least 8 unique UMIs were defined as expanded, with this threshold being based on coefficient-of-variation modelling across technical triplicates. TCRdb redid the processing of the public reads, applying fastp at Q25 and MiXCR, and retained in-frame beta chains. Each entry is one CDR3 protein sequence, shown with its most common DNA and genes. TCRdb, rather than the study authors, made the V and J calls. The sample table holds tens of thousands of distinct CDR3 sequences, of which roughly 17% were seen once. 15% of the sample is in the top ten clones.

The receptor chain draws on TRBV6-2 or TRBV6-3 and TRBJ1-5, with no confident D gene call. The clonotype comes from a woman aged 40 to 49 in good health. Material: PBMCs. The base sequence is TGTGCCAGCTTCCGCCTGGGTCAGCCCCAGCATTTT. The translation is CASFRLGQPQHF.